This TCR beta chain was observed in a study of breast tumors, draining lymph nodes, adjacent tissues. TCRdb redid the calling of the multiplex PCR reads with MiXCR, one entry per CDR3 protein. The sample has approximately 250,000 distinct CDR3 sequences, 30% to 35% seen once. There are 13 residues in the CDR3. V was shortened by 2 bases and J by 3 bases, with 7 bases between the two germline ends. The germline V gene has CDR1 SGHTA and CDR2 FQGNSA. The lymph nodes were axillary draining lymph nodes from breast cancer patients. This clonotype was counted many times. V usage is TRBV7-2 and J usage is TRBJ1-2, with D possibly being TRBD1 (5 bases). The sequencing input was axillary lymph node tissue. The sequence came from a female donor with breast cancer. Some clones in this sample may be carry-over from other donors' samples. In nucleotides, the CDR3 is TGTGCCAGCAGCTTACAGGGCCACTATGGCTACACCTTC. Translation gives CASSLQGHYGYTF.